The sequence of this T cell receptor beta chain was determined in a study of T-cell reconstitution after alpha-beta-depleted transplantation in children (TCRdb year 2016). About the investigation overall: The study quantitatively tracked T-cell immune reconstitution after TCRalphabeta/CD19-depleted allogeneic hematopoietic cell transplantation in children using TCR repertoire profiling.

The CDR1 and CDR2 encoded by the germline V gene (reference sequence) are DFQATT and SNEGSKA. The CDR3 measures 17 amino acids from cysteine to phenylalanine. Only CDR3 DNA is held: 51 bases, read in frame from base 1. Library preparation used PCR. These reads were obtained on an Illumina HiSeq 2500. TCR library preparation used molecular barcoding, with unique molecular identifiers applied to normalize quantification of the TCRbeta repertoire. TCRdb handled the public reads itself, with Q25 trimming in fastp and clone calling in MiXCR, and kept productive beta chains. Entries are consolidated by CDR3 protein sequence, retaining the most common genes and DNA. The sample contains some 590,000 distinct CDR3 sequences, roughly 10% of them found a single time. In total, the top ten clones hold approximately 4.1% of the sample. This clonotype was counted a few times. No antigen is known for it. At one end, the junction sequence differs from germline, possibly due to a read error.

The specimen comprised PBMCs from the stem cell graft donor, sampled from the stem cell graft. The sequence derives from a human donor who donated a stem cell graft to a child with acute myeloid leukemia. The chain joins TRBV20-1 to TRBJ2-1, and TRBD2 matches 13 of the central bases. The CDR3 protein: CCARGAWTSGSVNEQFF. Here is the DNA: TGCTGTGCTAGGGGGGCCTGGACTAGCGGGAGTGTCAATGAGCAGTTCTTC.